The 30 T cell receptor beta chains in this list originate from one sample, sequenced in a study of T-cell reconstitution after alpha-beta-depleted transplantation in children. Unique molecular identifiers were used to barcode this TCRbeta library. A single record per CDR3 protein comes from TCRdb applying MiXCR to the PCR reads. In the table there are about 290,000 distinct CDR3 sequences, almost 8% of which are singletons. The study, taken as a whole, reports: Counts and diversity of T cells one year after transplant came mostly from newly produced T cells.

Which antigens these TCRs recognize remains unknown. Sequencing used peripheral blood, obtained 360 days after TCRalphabeta/CD19-depleted stem cell transplant. The receptors shown here come from a female patient aged 2-9 years who had a stem cell transplant for Fanconi anemia, so the T cells may come from the graft donor.

Ten or more counts support this clonotype. The V call is TRBV20-1, the J call TRBJ2-1, with 15 bases lining up with TRBD2. The CDR3 runs 18 residues. Trimming took 4 bases from V and 5 from J; bases not matched to a gene: 12. Germline CDR1 and CDR2: DFQATT and SNEGSKA (reference sequence). Here the CDR3 reads CSAIRTSGGDPFHNEQFF. The CDR3 DNA reads TGCAGTGCTATTCGGACTAGCGGGGGGGACCCCTTTCACAATGAGCAGTTCTTC.

Ten or more counts support this clonotype. The chain combines TRBV29-1 with TRBJ1-2; tentatively, D is TRBD1 (5 bases). The V end was cut by 6 bases, the J end by 0 bases, with 11 bases between. CDR3 length equals 13 residues. The germline V gene encodes CDR1 SQVTM and CDR2 ANQGSEA. The CDR3 loop reads CSVAETANYGYTF. The CDR3 DNA reads as TGCAGCGTGGCGGAGACAGCTAACTATGGCTACACCTTC.

This clonotype has at least ten counts. This chain uses TRBV5-1 with TRBJ2-7, with TRBD1 matching over 11 bases. V trimming: 4 bases; J trimming: 5 bases; junction bases outside the gene matches: 14. Germline lookup yields CDR1 SGHRS and CDR2 YFSETQ. The CDR3 has 17 amino acids. The CDR3 region has the DNA TGCGCCAGCAGCATGTCCTTAAGGGGACAGGGGGGGAACGAGCAGTACTTC. Its translation is CASSMSLRGQGGNEQYF.

With regard to this clonotype: This likely traces to a read error, being one base from a far larger clone. The chain joins TRBV4-2 to TRBJ2-2; D may be TRBD1 (5 bases). Trimming shortened V by 4 bases and J by 6 bases, and 6 bases separated the two germline ends. CDR3 length: 12 residues. Germline V CDR1 and CDR2: LGHNA, YNFKEQ. The CDR3 sequence: CASSPGPGELFF. In nucleotides, the CDR3 is TGTGCCAGCAGCCCAGGGCCCGGGGAGCTGTTTTTT.

This clonotype appeared many times. The rearrangement links TRBV4-1 to TRBJ2-3; D is ambiguous. V shed 1 base and J shed 2 bases, with 10 bases lying between them. Germline V gene sequence: CDR1 MGHRA, CDR2 YSYEKL. The CDR3 covers 15 residues. The CDR3 bases are TGCGCCAGCAGCCAAGGATTAGGCCTCACAGATACGCAGTATTTT. Translation gives CASSQGLGLTDTQYF.

This clonotype has a count of ten or more. The V call is TRBV20-1, the J call TRBJ2-1, with 8 bases lining up with TRBD1. Germline loops: CDR1 DFQATT, CDR2 SNEGSKA (reference sequence). The CDR3 contains 15 residues. V gave up 1 base and J gave up 5 bases; unmatched junction bases: 7. DNA of the CDR3: TGCAGTGCTAGAGCAGGGCAGGGGGCCCACAATGAGCAGTTCTTC. This sequence encodes CSARAGQGAHNEQFF.

This clonotype appeared many times. This CDR3 reads CASSYPPLLGTSGRTYNEQFF. The CDR3 DNA is TGTGCCAGCAGTTATCCACCTCTTCTAGGGACTAGCGGGAGGACCTACAATGAGCAGTTCTTC. V usage is TRBV28 and J usage is TRBJ2-1; 15 bases match TRBD2. The CDR3 loop spans 21 amino acids. Looked up from germline, CDR1 is MDHEN and CDR2 is SYDVKM. Losses at the gene ends were 4 bases for V and 2 bases for J; bases not matched to a gene: 15.

This clonotype has more than one count but fewer than ten. The V and J genes are TRBV14 and TRBJ1-1, with D unresolved. Per the germline V gene, CDR1 is SGHDN and CDR2 is FVKESK. CDR3 length: 15 residues. The V end lost 0 bases, the J end lost 1 base, and 9 bases lay between the germline ends. CDR3 bases: TGTGCCAGCAGCCAAGAATTGAGAAGGAACACTGAAGCTTTCTTT. Its translation is CASSQELRRNTEAFF.

This clonotype came up many times. The V call is TRBV28, the J call TRBJ1-6; D is possibly TRBD1 (6 bases). From germline, CDR1 is MDHEN and CDR2 SYDVKM. The V end was cut by 6 bases, the J end by 9 bases, with 21 bases between. This CDR3 is 16 amino acids long. CDR3 loop: CASREWTGQIVSPLHF. The DNA of the CDR3 is TGTGCCAGCAGGGAGTGGACGGGACAAATAGTTTCACCCCTCCACTTT.

This chain connects TRBV5-1 to TRBJ2-7; 11 bases align to TRBD2. CDR3 length equals 17 residues. After removal of 2 bases from V and 6 bases from J, the junction contained 13 bases not matched to a gene. Germline-derived CDR1 and CDR2 are SGHRS and YFSETQ. The CDR3 region has the DNA TGCGCCAGCAGCTTAACAAATAGCGGGGGGGCCGCCGCCGAGCAGTACGTC. Encoded protein: CASSLTNSGGAAAEQYV.

This clonotype was observed many times. The chain recombines TRBV20-1 with TRBJ2-7; TRBD2 agrees at 8 bases. CDR1 DFQATT and CDR2 SNEGSKA come from the germline V gene (reference sequence). V gave up 6 bases and J gave up 3 bases; unmatched junction bases: 10. The CDR3 is made up of 14 amino acids. The CDR3 nucleotides are TGCAGTGCACCTACTAGGACTAGCATCTACGAGCAGTACTTC. It is translated as CSAPTRTSIYEQYF.

The V gene is TRBV4-2, the J gene TRBJ1-6, with 9 bases that match TRBD1. J was trimmed by 8 bases and V by 6 bases; bases with no gene match: 11. The CDR3 consists of 16 residues. CDR1 and CDR2 (germline): LGHNA, YNFKEQ. This chain's CDR3 is CASSHRLGQGYSPLHF. The CDR3 bases are TGTGCCAGCAGTCATCGGTTGGGACAGGGTTATTCACCCCTCCACTTT.

This clonotype was observed many times. This rearrangement joins TRBV28 to TRBJ1-1; no reliable D call. Germline V gene lookup returns CDR1 MDHEN and CDR2 SYDVKM. CDR3 length: 14 residues. Trimming took 4 bases from V and 0 from J, leaving 9 bases between them. The chain's CDR3 is CASSSRGMNTEAFF. As DNA, the CDR3 is TGTGCCAGCAGTTCCCGAGGAATGAACACTGAAGCTTTCTTT.

This chain links TRBV20-1 with TRBJ2-1; D might be TRBD2 (7 bases). The germline V and J ends were trimmed by 0 bases and 4 bases, with 25 bases remaining between them. The germline V gene has CDR1 DFQATT and CDR2 SNEGSKA (reference sequence). The CDR3 contains 19 residues. CDR3 sequence reads: CSARDLGGASGTPYNEQFF. The CDR3 nucleotides read TGCAGTGCTAGAGATCTTGGGGGGGCTAGCGGTACCCCTTACAATGAGCAGTTCTTC.

In this sample, this clonotype turned up many times. This chain joins TRBV10-3 and TRBJ2-6; 7 bases map to TRBD1. Germline V gene sequence: CDR1 ENHRY, CDR2 SYGVKD. Trimming removed 6 bases from V and 2 bases from J; junction bases left unmatched: 4. The CDR3 has 15 residues. CDR3 protein: CAIRTTGAGANVLTF. For the CDR3, the DNA is TGTGCCATCAGGACCACAGGGGCTGGGGCCAACGTCCTGACTTTC.

This clonotype was counted only a few times. The chain combines TRBV5-1 with TRBJ2-5, with D possibly being TRBD2 (6 bases). Trimming cost V 4 bases and J 2 bases, with 12 bases left between them. The CDR3 extends over 14 amino acids. Per germline, CDR1 SGHRS and CDR2 YFSETQ. The CDR3 is CASSLGTQQETQYF. CDR3 nucleotides: TGCGCCAGCAGCCTAGGGACTCAGCAAGAGACCCAGTACTTC. Full variable domain (remainder filled in from reference TRBV5-1 and TRBJ2-5): KAGVTQTPRYLIKTRGQQVTLSCSPISGHRSVSWYQQTPGQGLQFLFEYFSETQRNKGNFPGRFSGRQFSNSRSEMNVSTLELGDSALYLCASSLGTQQETQYFGPGTRLLVL.

This clonotype showed up just a few times. The chain employs TRBV15 and TRBJ2-5, with TRBD2 matching over 13 bases. The V and J ends lost 5 bases and 7 bases, in that order; junction bases with no gene match: 7. Germline V gene sequence: CDR1 LNHNV, CDR2 YYDKDF (reference sequence). The CDR3 spans 15 residues. CDR3 sequence reads: CATSGLAGEMGTQYF. Here the CDR3 DNA reads TGTGCCACCAGCGGACTAGCGGGGGAGATGGGGACCCAGTACTTC.

For this clonotype: A much larger clone lies a single base off, so this may be a read error. Without the conserved terminal phenylalanine or tryptophan, this CDR3 likely stems from a read error. The chain recombines TRBV28 with TRBJ2-5, with D possibly called TRBD1 or TRBD2 (5 bases each). From germline, CDR1 is MDHEN and CDR2 SYDVKM. V lost 11 bases to trimming and J lost 5 bases, with 18 bases between them. The CDR3 is made up of 13 amino acids. The CDR3 DNA is TGTGCCGGACGCCGGGACCCTTCGGAGACCCAGTACTGC. Residues: CAGRRDPSETQYC.

This clonotype appeared many times. This chain joins TRBV6-2 or TRBV6-3 and TRBJ2-6; unclear D gene. The CDR3 covers 12 residues. CDR1 MNHEY and CDR2 SVGEGT come from the germline V gene. Trimming cost V 5 bases and J 6 bases, with 5 bases left between them. CDR3 DNA: TGTGCCAGCAGTGCGCAGGCCAACGTCCTGACTTTC. Translated: CASSAQANVLTF.

The V call is TRBV30, the J call TRBJ1-1, with D unclear. The CDR3 contains 14 residues. CDR1 is GTSNPN, CDR2 SVGIG, per germline (reference sequence). The V end lost 5 bases, the J end lost 1 base, and 14 bases lay between the germline ends. The CDR3: CAWATMAENTEAFF. CDR3 nucleotide sequence: TGTGCCTGGGCTACCATGGCAGAGAACACTGAAGCTTTCTTT.

This clonotype has a count of ten or more. The chain couples TRBV7-2 to TRBJ2-7; the match to TRBD2 covers 8 bases. Germline trimming cut 7 bases from V and 2 bases from J; bases unmatched to any gene: 7. The CDR3 is made up of 14 amino acids. The germline V gene has CDR1 SGHTA and CDR2 FQGNSA. CDR3 residues: CASIAGGPTYEQYF. The CDR3 DNA follows: TGTGCCAGCATCGCGGGAGGCCCCACCTACGAGCAGTACTTC.

This clonotype was counted between two and nine times. The rearrangement uses TRBV7-2 and TRBJ1-2; a weak D match, TRBD1 (6 bases). From germline, CDR1 is SGHTA and CDR2 FQGNSA. The germline V and J ends were trimmed by 3 bases and 2 bases, with 13 bases remaining between them. The CDR3 extends over 15 amino acids. The CDR3 nucleotides are TGTGCCAGCAGCTTCCCGTCGAGGGGGAACTATGGCTACACCTTC. Encoded protein: CASSFPSRGNYGYTF.

This clonotype was detected only a few times. This chain links TRBV20-1 with TRBJ1-4, with 11 bases matching TRBD1. J lost 6 bases, V lost 3 bases, and 3 bases had no gene match. Germline CDR1 and CDR2: DFQATT and SNEGSKA (reference sequence). The length of the CDR3 is 14 residues. The CDR3, as DNA: TGCAGTGCTAGCCCGGGACAGGGGGATGAAAAACTGTTTTTT. This codes for CSASPGQGDEKLFF.

Ten or more counts support this clonotype. J is TRBJ2-1 and V is TRBV12-3 or TRBV12-4, with D perhaps TRBD1 (6 bases). V lost 4 bases to trimming and J lost 7 bases, with 20 bases between them. This CDR3 has 16 amino acids. CDR3 sequence: CASSYPITGTLNEQFF. CDR3 nucleotides: TGTGCCAGCAGTTACCCAATTACAGGGACCTTGAATGAGCAGTTCTTC.

This clonotype was picked up many times. The chain combines TRBV6-1 with TRBJ2-1; 8 nucleotides match TRBD1. The CDR3 totals 15 residues. The V and J ends lost 6 bases and 3 bases, in that order; junction bases with no gene match: 7. The germline V gene has CDR1 MNHNS and CDR2 SASEGT. DNA of the CDR3: TGTGCCAGCAGCCCTGACAGGGGATTCTACAATGAGCAGTTCTTC. This codes for CASSPDRGFYNEQFF.

This clonotype occurred a few times. The chain couples TRBV9 to TRBJ1-2; 7 bases align to TRBD1. V was pared by 7 bases and J by 4 bases, with 16 bases of the junction left unmatched. Germline CDR1 SGDLS, CDR2 YYNGEE. The CDR3 loop spans 16 amino acids. CDR3 DNA sequence: TGTGCCAGCGTAAGGTCCAAAATGACAGGGAGCTATGGCTACACCTTC. Amino acids: CASVRSKMTGSYGYTF.

In its sample, this clonotype was seen many times. The J gene is TRBJ2-2, the V gene TRBV6-1; 7 bases map to TRBD1. The V gene end was trimmed by 6 bases and the J gene end by 7 bases; junction bases not matched to a gene: 11. CDR1 MNHNS and CDR2 SASEGT come from the germline V gene. This CDR3 is 15 amino acids long. CDR3 protein: CASRGDRARIGELFF. The CDR3 DNA sequence: TGTGCCAGCAGGGGTGACAGGGCAAGAATCGGGGAGCTGTTTTTT.

This clonotype turned up a few times. The chain is built from TRBV11-2 and TRBJ1-1; D gene ambiguous. V was clipped by 3 bases and J by 6 bases, with 17 bases between them. CDR3 length: 15 amino acids. In germline, CDR1 is SGHAT, CDR2 FQNNGV. DNA of the CDR3: TGTGCCAGCAGCTTCATCTTCCTCGCGGGCTCTGAAGCTTTCTTT. Its translation is CASSFIFLAGSEAFF.

V gene TRBV7-3 combines with J gene TRBJ2-1; 11 positions match TRBD2. The V gene end was trimmed by 5 bases and the J gene end by 8 bases; junction bases not matched to a gene: 5. This CDR3 is built from 14 residues. Germline values: CDR1 SGHTA, CDR2 FQGTGA. Here the CDR3 DNA reads TGTGCCAGCAGCCTTAGCGGGGGGGCACATGAGCAGTTCTTC. Translation: CASSLSGGAHEQFF.

Only a few counts were recorded for this clonotype. One end of the junction varies from germline; a read error may be responsible. This chain links TRBV20-1 with TRBJ2-1; unclear D gene. CDR3 length: 15 residues. Germline CDR1 DFQATT, CDR2 SNEGSKA (reference sequence). DNA of the CDR3: TGCAGTGCTCGAGACGGACGTAGCTCCTACAATGAGCAGTTCTTC. Protein sequence: CSARDGRSSYNEQFF.